A selection of T cell receptor beta chains follows, all from one sample in a study of blood T cell repertoires in COVID-19. The table came from immunoSEQ multiplex PCR; TCRdb's copy has only in-frame clones and leaves some out. The table includes some 250,000 clones, 87% detected once. The sample comprised peripheral blood. These receptors were obtained from a man aged 55-75 years who had recovered from COVID-19. Both conserved end residues are part of each CDR3. D genes are given only for firm matches. Only part of the rows carry a size: once, few, many, or a class if the clone is expanded.

D: NA; J: TRBJ2-1; size: NA; V: TRBV6-5; DNA: TGTGCCAGCATCGGACAATCCAATGAGCAGTTCTTC; CDR3: CASIGQSNEQFF
D: NA; J: TRBJ1-3; size: NA; V: TRBV19; DNA: TGTGCCAGTAGTCAGGGAATACTCCCTGGAAACACCATATATTTT; CDR3: CASSQGILPGNTIYF
D: NA; J: TRBJ2-5; size: NA; V: TRBV5-8; DNA: TGTGCCAGCAGCTGGGCCCCTAGCGTTCAAGAGACCCAGTACTTC; CDR3: CASSWAPSVQETQYF
D: TRBD1; J: TRBJ1-4; size: once; V: TRBV19; DNA: TGTGCCAGTAGGCCGACCGGGACAGGGGGCGAAGGTGAAAAACTGTTTTTT; CDR3: CASRPTGTGGEGEKLFF
D: NA; J: TRBJ1-1; size: NA; V: TRBV5-1; DNA: TGCGCCAGCAGCCCCCAGGGAGGGCCGGAAGCTTTCTTT; CDR3: CASSPQGGPEAFF
D: TRBD2; J: TRBJ2-1; size: NA; V: TRBV6-5; DNA: TGTGCCAGCAGGCTCGTAGCGGGGAGGCTTGAGCAGTTCTTC; CDR3: CASRLVAGRLEQFF
D: TRBD1; J: TRBJ1-5; size: NA; V: TRBV2; DNA: TGTGCCAGCAGCGACAGGGGATATAGCAATCAGCCCCAGCATTTT; CDR3: CASSDRGYSNQPQHF
D: NA; J: TRBJ1-1; size: once; V: TRBV19; DNA: TGTGCCAGTAGTATGGGAAAGGGGGTGGGAACTGAAGCTTTCTTT; CDR3: CASSMGKGVGTEAFF
D: TRBD2; J: TRBJ2-3; size: NA; V: TRBV18; DNA: TGTGCCAGCTCACCCCTAGCGGGGGGGTTACATACGCAGTATTTT; CDR3: CASSPLAGGLHTQYF
D: TRBD2; J: TRBJ2-1; size: NA; V: TRBV2; DNA: TGTGCCAGCAGTGATGGGACTAGCATTCGTTATGAGCAGTTCTTC; CDR3: CASSDGTSIRYEQFF
D: TRBD2; J: TRBJ2-5; size: NA; V: TRBV7-9; DNA: TGTGCCAGCAGCTCAAGCGGGGGGTCCCGAGAGACCCAGTACTTC; CDR3: CASSSSGGSRETQYF
D: NA; J: TRBJ2-3; size: NA; V: TRBV6-5; DNA: TGTGCCAGCAGGGGTTTGGGGGGGGCCACAGATACGCAGTATTTT; CDR3: CASRGLGGATDTQYF
D: TRBD1; J: TRBJ1-3; size: NA; V: TRBV12-5; DNA: TGTGCTAGTGGTTTGGTACTCACAGGGGGCGATGGAAACACCATATATTTT; CDR3: CASGLVLTGGDGNTIYF
D: NA; J: TRBJ2-5; size: NA; V: TRBV15; DNA: TGTGCCACAGCCACTAGCTTTGAGACCCAGTACTTC; CDR3: CATATSFETQYF
D: NA; J: TRBJ2-7; size: few; V: TRBV7-9; DNA: TGTGCCAGCAGCTTATGGCCGGTCCCGGGTCAGAGCGAGCAGTACTTC; CDR3: CASSLWPVPGQSEQYF
D: TRBD1; J: TRBJ2-7; size: few; V: TRBV5-6; DNA: TGTGCCAGCAGCTTACAGGGGTACGAGCAGTACTTC; CDR3: CASSLQGYEQYF
D: NA; J: TRBJ2-5; size: NA; V: TRBV21-1; DNA: TGTGCCAGCAGCAAAGGAGGGACAGGGATGAAGACCCAGTACTTC; CDR3: CASSKGGTGMKTQYF
D: TRBD1; J: TRBJ2-2; size: NA; V: TRBV19; DNA: TGTGCCTCCCAGGGGACAGCGAACACCGGGGAGCTGTTTTTT; CDR3: CASQGTANTGELFF
D: TRBD1; J: TRBJ1-5; size: NA; V: TRBV19; DNA: TGTGCCAGTAGTATAGTCAGGGGGCTAGCGAGCAATCAGCCCCAGCATTTT; CDR3: CASSIVRGLASNQPQHF
D: NA; J: TRBJ2-5; size: NA; V: TRBV29-1; DNA: TGCAGCGGATCCTTTCGGGGCGGGAAGACCCAGTACTTC; CDR3: CSGSFRGGKTQYF
D: TRBD1; J: TRBJ1-1; size: few; V: TRBV7-9; DNA: TGTGCCAGCAGCTTAAACAGGGGGAACACTGAAGCTTTCTTT; CDR3: CASSLNRGNTEAFF
D: NA; J: TRBJ2-6; size: NA; V: TRBV11-2; DNA: TGTGCCAGCAGCTCCAGGGGACATGTCCCAAGTGGGGCCAACGTCCTGACTTTC; CDR3: CASSSRGHVPSGANVLTF
D: TRBD2; J: TRBJ2-7; size: NA; V: TRBV11-2; DNA: TGTGCCAGCAGCTTAGAACTAGCGGTCCCCTACGAGCAGTACTTC; CDR3: CASSLELAVPYEQYF
D: TRBD1; J: TRBJ1-5; size: NA; V: TRBV19; DNA: TGTGCCAGTAGTCGACAGGGATTCGATCAGCCCCAGCATTTT; CDR3: CASSRQGFDQPQHF
D: NA; J: TRBJ2-5; size: NA; V: TRBV6-5; DNA: TGTGCCAGCAGTAGGGCGGGTGCGGAGACCCAGTACTTC; CDR3: CASSRAGAETQYF
D: NA; J: TRBJ1-5; size: NA; V: TRBV27; DNA: TGTGCCAGCAGTACCTGGAGGGGAGGGGTAGGTCAGCCCCAGCATTTT; CDR3: CASSTWRGGVGQPQHF
D: TRBD1; J: TRBJ1-2; size: NA; V: TRBV12-3/TRBV12-4; DNA: TGTGCCAGCAGTACAGGGGCTAGGTATGGCTACACCTTC; CDR3: CASSTGARYGYTF